This entry concerns a single T cell receptor (beta chain). The antigen is not known. This sample is drawn from a study of PD-1 blockade in classical Hodgkin lymphoma. The CDR3 extends over 15 amino acids. Trimming stripped 2 bases from V and 6 bases from J, with 14 bases between. Germline lookup yields CDR1 MGHRA and CDR2 YSYEKL. Notes on the study in general: The CD4+ diversity rise by C4D1 was clearest in complete responders.

Every single patient, without exception, relapsed after autologous stem cell transplantation, and brentuximab vedotin exposure varied. Using immunoSEQ multiplex PCR, the repertoire was profiled, and TCRdb retains in-frame clones only, with some absent. The sample consists of around 15,000 clones, approximately 88% of them appearing once. The V call is TRBV4-1, the J call TRBJ2-1, with D possibly TRBD1 on 6 matching bases. This sequence was found in a human donor with classical Hodgkin lymphoma. The sample in question was peripheral blood mononuclear cells (PBMCs), obtained before the second cycle of nivolumab. CDR3 DNA: TGCGCCAGCAGCCAACACTCGGGACACCTCAATGAGCAGTTCTTC. Translation gives CASSQHSGHLNEQFF.